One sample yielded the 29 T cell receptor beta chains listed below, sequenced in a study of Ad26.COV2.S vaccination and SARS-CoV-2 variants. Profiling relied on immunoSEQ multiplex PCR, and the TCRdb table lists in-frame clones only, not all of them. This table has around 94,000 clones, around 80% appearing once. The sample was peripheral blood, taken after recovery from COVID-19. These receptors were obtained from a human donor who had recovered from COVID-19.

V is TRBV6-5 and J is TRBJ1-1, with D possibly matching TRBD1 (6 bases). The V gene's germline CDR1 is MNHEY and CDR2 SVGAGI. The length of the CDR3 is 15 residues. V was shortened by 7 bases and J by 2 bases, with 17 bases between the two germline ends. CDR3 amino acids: CASIPGQGKNTEAFF. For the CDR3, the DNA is TGTGCCAGCATCCCCGGCCAGGGGAAAAACACTGAAGCTTTCTTT.

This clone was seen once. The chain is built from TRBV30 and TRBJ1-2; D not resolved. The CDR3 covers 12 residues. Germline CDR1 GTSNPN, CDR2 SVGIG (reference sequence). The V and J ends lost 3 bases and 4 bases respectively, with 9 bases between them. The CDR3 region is CAWSGPRYGYTF. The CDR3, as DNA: TGTGCCTGGAGCGGGCCGCGCTATGGCTACACCTTC.

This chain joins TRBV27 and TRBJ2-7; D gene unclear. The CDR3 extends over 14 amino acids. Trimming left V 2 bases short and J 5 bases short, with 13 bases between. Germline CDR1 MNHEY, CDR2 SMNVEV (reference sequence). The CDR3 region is CASSLVTESDEQYF. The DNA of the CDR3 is TGTGCCAGCAGTTTAGTAACCGAGTCGGACGAGCAGTACTTC.

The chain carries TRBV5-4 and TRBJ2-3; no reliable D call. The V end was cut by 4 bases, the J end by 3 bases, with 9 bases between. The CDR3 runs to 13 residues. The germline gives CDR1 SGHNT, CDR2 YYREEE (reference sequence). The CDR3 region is CASSPYITDTQYF. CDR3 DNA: TGTGCCAGCAGCCCCTACATTACAGATACGCAGTATTTT.

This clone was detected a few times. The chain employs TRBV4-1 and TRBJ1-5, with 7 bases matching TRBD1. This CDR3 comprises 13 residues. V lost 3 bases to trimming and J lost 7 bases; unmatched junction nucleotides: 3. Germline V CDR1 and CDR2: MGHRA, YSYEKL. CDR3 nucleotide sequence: TGCGCCAGCAGCCAGCCGGGACAGCAGCCCCAGCATTTT. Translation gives CASSQPGQQPQHF.

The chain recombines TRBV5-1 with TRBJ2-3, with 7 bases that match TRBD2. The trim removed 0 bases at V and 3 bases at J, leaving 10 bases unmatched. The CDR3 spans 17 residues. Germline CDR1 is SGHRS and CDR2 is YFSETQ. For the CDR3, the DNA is TGCGCCAGCAGCTTGGGTAGGCCTAGCGGTCAAACAGATACGCAGTATTTT. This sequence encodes CASSLGRPSGQTDTQYF.

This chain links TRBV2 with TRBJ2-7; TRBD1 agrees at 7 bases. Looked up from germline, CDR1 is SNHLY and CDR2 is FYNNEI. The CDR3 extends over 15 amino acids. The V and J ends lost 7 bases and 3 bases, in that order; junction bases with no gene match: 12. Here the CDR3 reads CASNRYRGRSYEQYF. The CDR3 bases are TGTGCCAGCAACCGATACAGGGGACGGAGCTACGAGCAGTACTTC.

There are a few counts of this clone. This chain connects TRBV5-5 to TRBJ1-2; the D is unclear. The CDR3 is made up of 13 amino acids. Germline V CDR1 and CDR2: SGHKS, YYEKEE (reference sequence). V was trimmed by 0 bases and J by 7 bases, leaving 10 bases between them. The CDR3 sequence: CASSLAKPFGYTF. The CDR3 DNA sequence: TGTGCCAGCAGCTTGGCAAAACCCTTTGGCTACACCTTC.

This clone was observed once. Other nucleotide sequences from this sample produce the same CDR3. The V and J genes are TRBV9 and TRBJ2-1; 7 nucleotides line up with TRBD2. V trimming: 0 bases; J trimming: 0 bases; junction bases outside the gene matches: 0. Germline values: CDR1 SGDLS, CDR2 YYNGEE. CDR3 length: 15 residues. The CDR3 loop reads CASSVGGGSYNEQFF. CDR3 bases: TGTGCCAGCAGCGTAGGGGGGGGCTCCTACAATGAGCAGTTCTTC.

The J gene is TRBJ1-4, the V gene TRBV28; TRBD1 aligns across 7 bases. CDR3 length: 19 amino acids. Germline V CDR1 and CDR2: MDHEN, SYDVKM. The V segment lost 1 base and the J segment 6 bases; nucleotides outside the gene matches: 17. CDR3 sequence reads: CASSLFKWAMGGGDEKLFF. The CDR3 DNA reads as TGTGCCAGCAGTTTATTTAAGTGGGCCATGGGAGGGGGCGATGAAAAACTGTTTTTT.

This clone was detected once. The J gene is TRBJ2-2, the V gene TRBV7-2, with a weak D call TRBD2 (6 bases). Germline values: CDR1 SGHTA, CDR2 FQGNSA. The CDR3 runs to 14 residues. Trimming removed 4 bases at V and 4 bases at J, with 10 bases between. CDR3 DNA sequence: TGTGCCAGCAGCTCCGGACTATTCACCGGGGAGCTGTTTTTT. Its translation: CASSSGLFTGELFF. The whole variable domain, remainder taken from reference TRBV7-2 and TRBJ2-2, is GAGVSQSPSNKVTEKGKDVELRCDPISGHTALYWYRQSLGQGLEFLIYFQGNSAPDKSGLPSDRFSAERTGGSVSTLTIQRTQQEDSAVYLCASSSGLFTGELFFGEGSRLTVL.

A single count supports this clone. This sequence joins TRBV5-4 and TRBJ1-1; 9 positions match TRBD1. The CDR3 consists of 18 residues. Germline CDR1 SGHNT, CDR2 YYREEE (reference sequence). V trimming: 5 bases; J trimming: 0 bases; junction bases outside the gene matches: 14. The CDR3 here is CASRITGGENAMNTEAFF. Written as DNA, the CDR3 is TGTGCCAGCAGAATCACAGGGGGCGAAAATGCCATGAACACTGAAGCTTTCTTT.

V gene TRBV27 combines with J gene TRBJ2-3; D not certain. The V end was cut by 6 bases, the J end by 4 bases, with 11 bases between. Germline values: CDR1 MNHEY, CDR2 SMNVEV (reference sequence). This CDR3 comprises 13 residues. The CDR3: CASSTIVADTQYF. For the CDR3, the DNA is TGTGCCAGCAGCACAATAGTGGCAGATACGCAGTATTTT.

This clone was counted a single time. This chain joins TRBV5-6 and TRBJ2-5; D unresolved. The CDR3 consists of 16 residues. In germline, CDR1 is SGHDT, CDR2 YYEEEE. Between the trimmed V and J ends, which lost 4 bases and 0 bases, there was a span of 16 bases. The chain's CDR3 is CASSHEVGWYQETQYF. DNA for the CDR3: TGTGCCAGCAGCCATGAAGTCGGTTGGTACCAAGAGACCCAGTACTTC.

CDR3 protein: CASNRDRASYEQYF. CDR3 sequence (DNA): TGTGCCAGCAACCGGGACAGGGCGAGCTACGAGCAGTACTTC. The V call is TRBV2, the J call TRBJ2-7; 9 bases agree with TRBD1. J gave up 3 bases and V 7 bases, and 7 bases lay outside the gene matches. The CDR3 has 14 residues. The germline CDR1 and CDR2 sequences are SNHLY and FYNNEI.

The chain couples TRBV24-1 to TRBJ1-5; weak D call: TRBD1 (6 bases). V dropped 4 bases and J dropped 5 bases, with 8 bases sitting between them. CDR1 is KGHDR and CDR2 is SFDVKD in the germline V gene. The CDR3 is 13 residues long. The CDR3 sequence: CATSDRGDQPQHF. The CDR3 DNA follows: TGTGCCACCAGTGACAGGGGAGATCAGCCCCAGCATTTT.

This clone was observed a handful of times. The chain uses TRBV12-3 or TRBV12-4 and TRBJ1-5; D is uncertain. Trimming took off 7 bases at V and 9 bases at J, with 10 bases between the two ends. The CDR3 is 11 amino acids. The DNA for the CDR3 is TGTGCCAGCACCACCGATGGGCCCCAGCATTTT. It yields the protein CASTTDGPQHF.

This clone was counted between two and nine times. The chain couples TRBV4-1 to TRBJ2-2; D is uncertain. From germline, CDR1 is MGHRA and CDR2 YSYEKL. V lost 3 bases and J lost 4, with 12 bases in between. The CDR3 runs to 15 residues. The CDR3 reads CASSQPRKGTGELFF. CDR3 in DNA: TGCGCCAGCAGCCAGCCCCGGAAGGGCACCGGGGAGCTGTTTTTT.

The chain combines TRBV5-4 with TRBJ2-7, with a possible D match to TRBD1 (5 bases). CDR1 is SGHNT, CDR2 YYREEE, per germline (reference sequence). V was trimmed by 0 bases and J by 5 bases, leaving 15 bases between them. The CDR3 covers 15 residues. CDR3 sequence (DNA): TGTGCCAGCAGCTTGGGGCAAGGGGTACAGGACGAGCAGTACTTC. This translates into CASSLGQGVQDEQYF.

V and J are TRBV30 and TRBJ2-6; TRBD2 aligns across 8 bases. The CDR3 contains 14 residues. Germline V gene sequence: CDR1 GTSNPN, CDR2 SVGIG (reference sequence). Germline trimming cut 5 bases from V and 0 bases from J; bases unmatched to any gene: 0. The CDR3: CAWAGGSGANVLTF. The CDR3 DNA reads TGTGCCTGGGCGGGGGGCTCTGGGGCCAACGTCCTGACTTTC.

Here the CDR3 DNA reads TGTGCCAGCAGTCCAGGGGGCGGGGAGACCCAGTACTTC. It is translated as CASSPGGGETQYF. V is TRBV28 and J is TRBJ2-5; TRBD1 matches 8 bases. CDR3 size: 13 residues. Germline-derived CDR1 and CDR2 are MDHEN and SYDVKM. Losses at the gene ends were 5 bases for V and 5 bases for J; bases not matched to a gene: 4.

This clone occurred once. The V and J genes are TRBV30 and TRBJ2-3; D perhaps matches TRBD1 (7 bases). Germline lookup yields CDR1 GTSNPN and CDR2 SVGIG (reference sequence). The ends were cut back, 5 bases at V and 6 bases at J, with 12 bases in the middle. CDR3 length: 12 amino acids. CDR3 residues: CAWQGGRDTQYF. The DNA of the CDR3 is TGTGCCTGGCAGGGGGGTCGGGATACGCAGTATTTT.

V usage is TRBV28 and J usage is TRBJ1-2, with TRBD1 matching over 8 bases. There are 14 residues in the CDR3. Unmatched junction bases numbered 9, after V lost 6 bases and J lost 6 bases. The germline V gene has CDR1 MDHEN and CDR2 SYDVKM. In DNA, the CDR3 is TGTGCCAGCAGCTCAGGGGGCGCATCGGATGGCTACACCTTC. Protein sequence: CASSSGGASDGYTF.

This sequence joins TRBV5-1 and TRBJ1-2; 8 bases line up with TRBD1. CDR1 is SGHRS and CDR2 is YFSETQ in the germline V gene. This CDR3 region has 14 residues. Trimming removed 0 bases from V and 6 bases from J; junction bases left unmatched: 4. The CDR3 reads CASSLATGGDGYTF. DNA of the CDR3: TGCGCCAGCAGCTTGGCCACAGGGGGGGATGGCTACACCTTC.

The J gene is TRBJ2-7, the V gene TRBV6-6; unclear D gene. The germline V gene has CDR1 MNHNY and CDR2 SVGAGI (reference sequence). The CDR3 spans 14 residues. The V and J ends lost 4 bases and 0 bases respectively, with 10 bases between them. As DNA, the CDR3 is TGTGCCAGCAGTTCGACAAGTAGCTCCTACGAGCAGTACTTC. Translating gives CASSSTSSSYEQYF.

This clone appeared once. CDR3 amino acids: CASSLELAGPDTQYF. The DNA of the CDR3 is TGTGCCAGCAGCTTAGAGCTAGCGGGCCCAGATACGCAGTATTTT. The rearrangement links TRBV7-3 to TRBJ2-3; TRBD2 aligns across 8 bases. Trimming took 2 bases from V and 4 from J; bases not matched to a gene: 5. This CDR3 has 15 residues. Germline-derived CDR1 and CDR2 are SGHTA and FQGTGA.

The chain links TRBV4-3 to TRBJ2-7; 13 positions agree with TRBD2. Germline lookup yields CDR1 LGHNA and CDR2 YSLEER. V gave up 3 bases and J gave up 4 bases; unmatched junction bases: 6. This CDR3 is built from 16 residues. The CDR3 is CASSQGTSGEVYEQYF. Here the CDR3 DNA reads TGCGCCAGCAGCCAGGGGACTAGCGGGGAAGTGTACGAGCAGTACTTC.

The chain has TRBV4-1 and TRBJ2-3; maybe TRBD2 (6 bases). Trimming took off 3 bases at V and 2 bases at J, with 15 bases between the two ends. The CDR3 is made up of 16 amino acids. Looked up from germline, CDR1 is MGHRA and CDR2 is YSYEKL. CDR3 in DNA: TGCGCCAGCAGCCAGGAGGGCCCCCCTTCCACAGATACGCAGTATTTT. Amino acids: CASSQEGPPSTDTQYF.

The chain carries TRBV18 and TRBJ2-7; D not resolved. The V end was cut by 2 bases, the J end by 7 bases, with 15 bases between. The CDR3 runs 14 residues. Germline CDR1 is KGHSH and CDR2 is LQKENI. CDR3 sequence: CASSPSSRLGEQYF. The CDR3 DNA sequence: TGTGCCAGCTCACCATCCAGTCGCCTGGGAGAGCAGTACTTC. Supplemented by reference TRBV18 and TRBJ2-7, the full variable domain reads NAGVMQNPRHLVRRRGQEARLRCSPMKGHSHVYWYRQLPEEGLKFMVYLQKENIIDESGMPKERFSAEFPKEGPSILRIQQVVRGDSAAYFCASSPSSRLGEQYFGPGTRLTVT.